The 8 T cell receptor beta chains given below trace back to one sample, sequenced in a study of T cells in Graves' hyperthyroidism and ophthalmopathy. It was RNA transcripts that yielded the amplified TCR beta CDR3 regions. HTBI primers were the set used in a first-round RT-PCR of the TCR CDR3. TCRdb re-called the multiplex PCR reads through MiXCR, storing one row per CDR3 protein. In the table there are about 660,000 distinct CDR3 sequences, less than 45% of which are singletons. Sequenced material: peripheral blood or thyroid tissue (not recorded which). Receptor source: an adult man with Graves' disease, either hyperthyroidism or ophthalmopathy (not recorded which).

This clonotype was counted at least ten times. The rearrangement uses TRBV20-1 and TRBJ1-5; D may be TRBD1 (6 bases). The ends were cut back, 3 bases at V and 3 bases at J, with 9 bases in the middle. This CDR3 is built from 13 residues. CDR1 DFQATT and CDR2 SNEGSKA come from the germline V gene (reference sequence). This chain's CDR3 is CSARGGVNQPQHF. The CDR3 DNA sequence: TGCAGTGCTAGGGGGGGCGTCAATCAGCCCCAGCATTTT.

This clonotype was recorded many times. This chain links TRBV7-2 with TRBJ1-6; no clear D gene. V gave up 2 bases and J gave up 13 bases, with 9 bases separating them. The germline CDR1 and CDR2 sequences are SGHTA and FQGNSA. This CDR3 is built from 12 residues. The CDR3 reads CASSLSEVPLHF. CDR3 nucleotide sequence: TGTGCCAGCAGCTTATCGGAGGTCCCCCTCCACTTT.

The CDR3: CASSEREGRSYEQYF. The DNA of the CDR3 is TGTGCCAGCAGTGAACGGGAGGGCCGTTCCTACGAGCAGTACTTC. The rearrangement joins TRBV2 to TRBJ2-7, with 8 bases that match TRBD2. The CDR3 extends over 15 amino acids. V was clipped by 2 bases and J by 1 base; unmatched bases: 4. From germline, CDR1 is SNHLY and CDR2 FYNNEI.

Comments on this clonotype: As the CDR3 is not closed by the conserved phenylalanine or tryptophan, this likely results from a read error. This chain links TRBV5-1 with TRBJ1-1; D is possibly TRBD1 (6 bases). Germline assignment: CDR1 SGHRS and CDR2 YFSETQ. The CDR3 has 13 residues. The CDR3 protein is CASSLGAVTEAFL. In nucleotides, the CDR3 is TGTGCCAGCAGCTTGGGGGCAGTCACTGAAGCTTTCCTT.

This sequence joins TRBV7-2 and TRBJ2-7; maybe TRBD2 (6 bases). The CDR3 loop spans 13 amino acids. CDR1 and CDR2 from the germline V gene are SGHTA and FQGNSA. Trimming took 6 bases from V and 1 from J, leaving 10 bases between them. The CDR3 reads CASRLGRSYEQYF. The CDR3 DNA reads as TGTGCCAGCAGGCTTGGGAGGTCCTACGAGCAGTACTTC.

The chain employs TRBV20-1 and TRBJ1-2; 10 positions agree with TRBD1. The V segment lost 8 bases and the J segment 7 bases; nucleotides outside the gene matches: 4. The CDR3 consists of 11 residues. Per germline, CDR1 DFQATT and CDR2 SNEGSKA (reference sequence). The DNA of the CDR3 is TGCAGTACCGGGACAGGGGCTGGCTACACCTTC. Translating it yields CSTGTGAGYTF.

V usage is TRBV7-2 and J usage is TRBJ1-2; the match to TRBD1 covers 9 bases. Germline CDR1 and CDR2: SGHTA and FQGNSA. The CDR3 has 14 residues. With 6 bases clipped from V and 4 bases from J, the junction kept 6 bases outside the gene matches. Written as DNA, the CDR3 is TGTGCCAGCAGTCGGGACAGGGCGGGCTATGGCTACACCTTC. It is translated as CASSRDRAGYGYTF.

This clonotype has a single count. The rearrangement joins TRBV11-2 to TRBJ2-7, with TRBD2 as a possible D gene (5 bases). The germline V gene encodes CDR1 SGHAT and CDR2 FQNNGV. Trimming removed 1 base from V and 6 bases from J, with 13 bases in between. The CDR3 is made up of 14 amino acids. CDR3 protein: CASSLVRGLVEQYF. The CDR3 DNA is TGTGCCAGCAGCTTAGTTCGGGGTCTAGTCGAGCAGTACTTC. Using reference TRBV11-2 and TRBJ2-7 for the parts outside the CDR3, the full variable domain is EAGVAQSPRYKIIEKRQSVAFWCNPISGHATLYWYQQILGQGPKLLIQFQNNGVVDDSQLPKDRFSAERLKGVDSTLKIQPAKLEDSAVYLCASSLVRGLVEQYFGPGTRLTVT.